The clone carrying this T cell receptor (beta chain) was recorded at least ten times. Germline loops: CDR1 SGHRS, CDR2 YFSETQ. Trimming removed 0 bases from V and 8 bases from J; junction bases left unmatched: 8. This CDR3 has 15 amino acids. This record belongs to a study of T-cell reconstitution after alpha-beta-depleted transplantation in children. It was with unique molecular identifiers that the TCRbeta library was prepared. MiXCR was run by TCRdb on the PCR reads, yielding one entry per CDR3 protein. The sample carries hundreds of thousands of distinct CDR3 sequences, 16% recorded once. This sequence joins TRBV5-1 and TRBJ1-2; 9 bases match TRBD1. The source was PBMCs from the stem cell graft donor, collected from the stem cell graft. This TCR came from a human donor who donated a stem cell graft to a child with acute myeloid leukemia. This CDR3 reads CASSLEGQGVLGYTF. The DNA for the CDR3 is TGCGCCAGCAGCTTGGAGGGACAGGGAGTACTAGGCTACACCTTC.